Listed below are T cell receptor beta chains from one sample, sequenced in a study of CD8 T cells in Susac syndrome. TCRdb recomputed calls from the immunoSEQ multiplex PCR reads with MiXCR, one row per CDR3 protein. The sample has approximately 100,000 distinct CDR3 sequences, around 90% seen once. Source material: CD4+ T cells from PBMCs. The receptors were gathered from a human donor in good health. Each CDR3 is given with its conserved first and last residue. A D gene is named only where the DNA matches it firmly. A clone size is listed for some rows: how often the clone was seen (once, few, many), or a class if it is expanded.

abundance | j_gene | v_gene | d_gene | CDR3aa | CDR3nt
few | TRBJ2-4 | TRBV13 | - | CASSTRGDLAKNIQYF | TGTGCCAGCAGCACCAGGGGAGACTTAGCCAAAAACATTCAGTACTTC
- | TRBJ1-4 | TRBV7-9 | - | CASMVGLSEKLFF | TGTGCCAGCATGGTAGGGTTAAGTGAAAAACTGTTTTTT
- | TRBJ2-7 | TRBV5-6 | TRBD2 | CASSLRGLTYEQYF | TGTGCCAGCAGCTTGAGGGGACTAACCTACGAGCAGTACTTC
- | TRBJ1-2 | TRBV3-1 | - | CASSLIESGVANYGYTF | TGTGCCAGCAGCCTGATAGAGTCAGGGGTAGCTAACTATGGCTACACCTTC
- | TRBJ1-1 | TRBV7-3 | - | CASSLIRQTNTEAFF | TGTGCCAGCAGCTTAATAAGGCAGACGAACACTGAAGCTTTCTTT
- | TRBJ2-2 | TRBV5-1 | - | CASSAGTLANTGELFF | TGCGCCAGCAGCGCCGGGACTCTCGCGAACACCGGGGAGCTGTTTTTT
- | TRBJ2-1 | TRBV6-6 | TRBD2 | CASSASGPEQFF | TGTGCCAGCAGTGCTAGCGGGCCTGAGCAGTTCTTC
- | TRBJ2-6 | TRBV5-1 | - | CASSPRGTLSSGANVLTF | TGCGCCAGCAGCCCGAGGGGCACTTTAAGCTCTGGGGCCAACGTCCTGACTTTC
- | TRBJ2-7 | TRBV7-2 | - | CASSPRPTYEQYF | TGTGCCAGCAGCCCCCGGCCCACGTACGAGCAGTACTTC
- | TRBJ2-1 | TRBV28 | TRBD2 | CASGTGGLAGQFF | TGTGCCAGCGGAACGGGGGGGCTCGCGGGGCAGTTCTTC
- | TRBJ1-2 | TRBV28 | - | CASNVQGDGYTF | TGTGCCAGCAATGTACAGGGTGATGGCTACACCTTC
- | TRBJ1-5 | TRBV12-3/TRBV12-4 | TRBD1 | CASNYRGQEPQHF | TGTGCCAGCAACTACAGGGGGCAGGAGCCCCAGCATTTT
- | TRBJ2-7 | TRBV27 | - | CASSLQGSSYEQYF | TGTGCCAGCAGTCTCCAGGGGAGCTCCTACGAGCAGTACTTC
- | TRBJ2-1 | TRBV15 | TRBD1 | CATSRERDRAPYNEQFF | TGTGCCACCAGCAGAGAGAGAGACAGGGCGCCCTACAATGAGCAGTTCTTC
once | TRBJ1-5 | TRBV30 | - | CAWKGAGISKNSNQPQHF | TGTGCCTGGAAGGGCGCCGGGATAAGCAAAAATAGCAATCAGCCCCAGCATTTT
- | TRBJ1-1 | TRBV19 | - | CASSMSRITEVFF | TGTGCCAGTAGTATGAGCAGGATCACTGAAGTTTTCTTT
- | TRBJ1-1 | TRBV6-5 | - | CASGDGDQRTEAFF | TGTGCCAGCGGGGATGGGGATCAGAGGACTGAAGCTTTCTTT
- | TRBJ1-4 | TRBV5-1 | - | CASSLATSSSNEKLFF | TGCGCCAGCAGCTTGGCCACATCTTCTTCTAATGAAAAACTGTTTTTT
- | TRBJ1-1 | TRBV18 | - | CASVGPRGTEAFF | TGTGCCAGCGTGGGCCCAAGAGGGACTGAAGCTTTCTTT
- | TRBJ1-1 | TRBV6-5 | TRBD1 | CASTKQGLNTEAFF | TGTGCCAGCACCAAACAGGGGCTGAACACTGAAGCTTTCTTT
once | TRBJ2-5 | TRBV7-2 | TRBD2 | CASSSGGGGLSKTQYF | TGTGCCAGCAGCTCCGGAGGCGGGGGACTCTCGAAGACCCAGTACTTC
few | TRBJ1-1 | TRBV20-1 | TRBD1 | CSARGQGGTEAFF | TGCAGTGCTAGGGGACAGGGAGGAACTGAAGCTTTCTTT
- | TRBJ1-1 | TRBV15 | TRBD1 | CATSRDRDRNTEAFF | TGTGCCACCAGCAGAGATCGGGACAGGAACACTGAAGCTTTCTTT
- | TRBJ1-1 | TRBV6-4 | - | CAGKSNTEAFF | TGTGCCGGAAAATCGAACACTGAAGCTTTCTTT
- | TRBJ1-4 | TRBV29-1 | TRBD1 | CSVEVTGQKLFF | TGCAGCGTTGAGGTGACAGGGCAAAAACTGTTTTTT
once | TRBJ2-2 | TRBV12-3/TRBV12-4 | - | CASTVVAVELFF | TGTGCCAGCACCGTGGTCGCGGTGGAGCTGTTTTTT
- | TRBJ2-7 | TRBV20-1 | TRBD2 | CSVTTSRYEQYF | TGCAGTGTTACGACTAGCCGGTACGAGCAGTACTTC
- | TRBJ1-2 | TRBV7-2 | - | CASSLAIPGYGYTF | TGTGCCAGCAGCTTAGCAATCCCGGGCTATGGCTACACCTTC
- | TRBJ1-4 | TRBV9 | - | CASSVAGTTNEKLFF | TGTGCCAGCAGCGTGGCAGGTACAACTAATGAAAAACTGTTTTTT
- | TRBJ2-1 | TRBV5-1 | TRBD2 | CASSLAVLAGDPSYNEQFF | TGCGCCAGCAGCTTGGCCGTACTAGCGGGCGATCCTTCCTACAATGAGCAGTTCTTC
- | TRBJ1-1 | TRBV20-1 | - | CSARDRRVRTEAFF | TGCAGTGCTAGAGATCGCAGAGTCAGGACTGAAGCTTTCTTT
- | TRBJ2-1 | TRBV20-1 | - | CSAPGTHIASSYNEQFF | TGCAGTGCGCCGGGGACTCATATAGCGAGCTCCTACAATGAGCAGTTCTTC
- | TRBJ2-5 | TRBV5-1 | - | CASSPAEGAWETQYF | TGCGCCAGCAGCCCCGCCGAAGGGGCGTGGGAGACCCAGTACTTC
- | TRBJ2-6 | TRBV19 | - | CAPNPGVTGANVLTF | TGTGCCCCCAACCCGGGGGTAACGGGGGCCAACGTCCTGACTTTC
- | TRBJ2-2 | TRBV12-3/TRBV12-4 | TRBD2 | CASSPSGSPAGELFF | TGTGCCAGCAGTCCTAGCGGGAGCCCGGCCGGGGAGCTGTTTTTT
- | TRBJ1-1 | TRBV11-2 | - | CASSLDLSTVGTEAFF | TGTGCCAGCAGCTTAGATCTCTCGACAGTGGGCACTGAAGCTTTCTTT
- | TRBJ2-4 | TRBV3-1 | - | CASSQDTRGENIQYF | TGTGCCAGCAGCCAAGATACAAGGGGCGAAAACATTCAGTACTTC
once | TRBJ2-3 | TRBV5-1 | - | CASSLGPTSTDTQYF | TGCGCCAGCAGCTTGGGCCCCACTAGCACAGATACGCAGTATTTT
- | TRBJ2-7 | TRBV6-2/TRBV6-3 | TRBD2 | CASRSSGGSYEQYF | TGTGCCAGCAGGTCAAGCGGGGGCTCCTACGAGCAGTACTTC
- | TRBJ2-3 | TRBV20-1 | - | CSASEGTDTQYF | TGCAGTGCTTCCGAAGGCACAGATACGCAGTATTTT
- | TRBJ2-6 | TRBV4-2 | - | CASSQDLLGSGANVLTF | TGTGCCAGCAGCCAAGATCTCTTGGGCTCTGGGGCCAACGTCCTGACTTTC
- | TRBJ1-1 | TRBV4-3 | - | CASSQVGSNTEAFF | TGCGCCAGCAGCCAAGTAGGGTCCAACACTGAAGCTTTCTTT